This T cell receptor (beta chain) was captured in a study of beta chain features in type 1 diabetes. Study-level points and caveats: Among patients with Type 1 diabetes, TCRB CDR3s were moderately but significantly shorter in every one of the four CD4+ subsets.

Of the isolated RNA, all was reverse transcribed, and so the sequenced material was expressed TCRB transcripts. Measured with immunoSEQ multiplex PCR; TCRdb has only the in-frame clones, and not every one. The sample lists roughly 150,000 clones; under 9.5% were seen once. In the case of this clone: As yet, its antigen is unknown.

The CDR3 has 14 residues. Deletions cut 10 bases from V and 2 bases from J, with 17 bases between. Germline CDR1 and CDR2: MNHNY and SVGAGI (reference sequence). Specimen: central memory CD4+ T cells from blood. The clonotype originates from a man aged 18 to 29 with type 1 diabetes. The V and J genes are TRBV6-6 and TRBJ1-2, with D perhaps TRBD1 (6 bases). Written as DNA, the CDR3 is TGTGCCACCCGGCGGGGGGCTGAGAACTATGGCTACACCTTC. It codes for CATRRGAENYGYTF.